These 2 T cell receptor beta chains share one sample of origin, sequenced in a study of OX40 agonist ivuxolimab in advanced cancers. Sequencing was performed with immunoSEQ multiplex PCR; in TCRdb, only in-frame clones are kept and a portion is missing. This sample has some 71,000 clones, with roughly 84% found just once. The source material was CD4+ or CD8+ T cells sorted from blood, sampled in a trial of the OX40 agonist ivuxolimab. These receptors all stem from an adult with an advanced solid tumor such as melanoma, head and neck, liver or kidney cancer.

The rearrangement uses TRBV30 and TRBJ1-1; possible D gene TRBD1, 6 bases. The CDR3 is made up of 14 amino acids. Deletions cut 5 bases from V and 4 bases from J, with 17 bases between. Germline CDR1 GTSNPN, CDR2 SVGIG (reference sequence). The CDR3, as DNA: TGTGCCTGGGCCAGGGGAAACCGAGGCACTGAAGCTTTCTTT. It specifies CAWARGNRGTEAFF.

V usage is TRBV27 and J usage is TRBJ1-2; D gene uncertain. The CDR3 has 14 residues. With 0 bases removed from V and 2 bases from J, the gap between germline ends came to 7 bases. Germline V gene sequence: CDR1 MNHEY, CDR2 SMNVEV (reference sequence). CDR3 protein: CASSLSRRNYGYTF. Here the CDR3 DNA reads TGTGCCAGCAGTTTATCGAGACGGAACTATGGCTACACCTTC.